These T cell receptor beta chains were read from a single sample in a study of shared clonotypes between healthy human individuals. The method was immunoSEQ multiplex PCR; TCRdb's version includes in-frame clones alone and lacks a portion of them. The sample records over a million clones, around 97% being singletons. Source material: naive CD4+ T cells sorted from blood. The receptors originated from a man aged 25 to 40 in good health. Each CDR3 is given with its conserved first and last residue. D genes are given only for firm matches. Rows may omit the clone size; those that give it use once, few, many or a size class.

V	J	size	D	DNA	CDR3
TRBV5-5	TRBJ2-3	-	TRBD2	TGTGCCAGCAGCTTTTCGGGGACTAGAGACGGCACAGATACGCAGTATTTT	CASSFSGTRDGTDTQYF
TRBV6-1	TRBJ2-2	-	TRBD1	TGTGCCAGCAGTTGGGACAGGGGGCCCACCGGGGAGCTGTTTTTT	CASSWDRGPTGELFF
TRBV6-5	TRBJ1-1	-	-	TGTGCCAGCAACGCCGACATGAACACTGAAGCTTTCTTT	CASNADMNTEAFF
TRBV18	TRBJ2-7	-	-	TGTGCCAGCTCAGCAGGGTTGGACGAGCAGTACTTC	CASSAGLDEQYF
TRBV2	TRBJ1-1	-	TRBD1	TGTGCCAGCAGACCGACAGGGCTCGGGACTGAAGCTTTCTTT	CASRPTGLGTEAFF
TRBV5-4	TRBJ1-5	-	-	TGTGCCAGCAGCTTTGGGGGCGGGACACCCAATCAGCCCCAGCATTTT	CASSFGGGTPNQPQHF
TRBV4-3	TRBJ2-2	-	TRBD1	TGCGCCAGCAGCGAGCAGGGGGTCACCGGGGAGCTGTTTTTT	CASSEQGVTGELFF
TRBV5-4	TRBJ2-1	once	TRBD2	TGTGCCAGCAGCTTGGCTAGCGGGTCTCACAATGAGCAGTTCTTC	CASSLASGSHNEQFF
TRBV28	TRBJ1-5	-	-	TGTGCCAGCAGTTTTTTCGACAGATATCAGCCCCAGCATTTT	CASSFFDRYQPQHF
TRBV11-2	TRBJ2-7	-	-	TGTGCCAGCAGCTTATCTGGATATGGGGGTTTGAAATACGAGCAGTACTTC	CASSLSGYGGLKYEQYF
TRBV6-5	TRBJ1-1	-	-	TGTGCCAGCAGTTACTCGGGATTCGGTAGAACTGAAGCTTTCTTT	CASSYSGFGRTEAFF
TRBV7-2	TRBJ2-1	-	TRBD2	TGTGCCAGCAGCCAATCTAGCGGGAGAAGATCTAATGAGCAGTTCTTC	CASSQSSGRRSNEQFF
TRBV5-1	TRBJ2-1	-	-	TGCGCCAGCAGCTTAGGCGCGTACAATGAGCAGTTCTTC	CASSLGAYNEQFF
TRBV7-3	TRBJ2-7	-	-	TGTGCCAGCAGCTCTCCGAGCTCTCCCTACGAGCAGTACTTC	CASSSPSSPYEQYF
TRBV5-5	TRBJ2-7	once	-	TGTGCCAGCAGCCAGGACAGTACCCGCTACGAGCAGTACTTC	CASSQDSTRYEQYF
TRBV2	TRBJ2-2	once	TRBD2	TGTGCCAGCAGTGTACCGACTAGCGGAAACACCGGGGAGCTGTTTTTT	CASSVPTSGNTGELFF
TRBV7-9	TRBJ1-1	-	-	TGTGCCAGCAGCCAAGTTGGCGGCACTGAAGCTTTCTTT	CASSQVGGTEAFF
TRBV9	TRBJ2-7	-	-	TGTGCCAGCAGCGTAGAGGACGATTCCTACGAGCAGTACTTC	CASSVEDDSYEQYF
TRBV5-1	TRBJ2-5	-	-	TGCGCCAGCAGCCCCAGCTGGCGGGAAATTTTGTCGTACTTC	CASSPSWREILSYF
TRBV19	TRBJ2-7	-	TRBD2	TGTGCCAGTAGTACTACTACGGGACTAGCGGGAGACGAGCAGTACTTC	CASSTTTGLAGDEQYF
TRBV5-4	TRBJ2-2	-	-	TGTGCCAGCAGCTTGGGTGGGGGCGCGGGCGGGGAGCTGTTTTTT	CASSLGGGAGGELFF
TRBV7-9	TRBJ2-1	-	-	TGTGCCAGCAGCTTTCGAAGCGGAACCTACAATGAGCAGTTCTTC	CASSFRSGTYNEQFF
TRBV6-6	TRBJ2-7	-	-	TGTGCCAGCAAGAGACAGTGGGAGCCTTCCTACGAGCAGTACTTC	CASKRQWEPSYEQYF
TRBV10-2	TRBJ2-1	-	-	TGCGCCAGCAAATGGGACCTGGGAGGTAATGAGCAGTTCTTC	CASKWDLGGNEQFF